The sequence of this T cell receptor (beta chain) was determined in a study of T-cell reconstitution after alpha-beta-depleted transplantation in children. General study points: In some patients, recipient T cells and intrathymic progenitors surviving conditioning explained high day-60 diversity. Several hundred rapidly expanded clones from non-depleted graft cells reportedly supplied alpha-beta T cells about two months post-transplant. At one year after transplant, newly produced T cells mostly accounted for T-cell counts and diversity.

Preparation of the TCRbeta library was carried out with unique molecular identifiers. TCRdb fed the PCR reads into MiXCR, producing one record per CDR3 protein. The sample records around 110,000 distinct CDR3 sequences, 10% being singletons. The CDR3 covers 15 residues. Trimming cost V 2 bases and J 3 bases; bases outside gene matches: 5. Germline assignment: CDR1 SEHNR and CDR2 FQNEAQ (reference sequence). This clonotype was counted many times. Its specificity is unknown. This sample comprised PBMCs, obtained before TCRalphabeta/CD19-depleted stem cell transplant. The genes are TRBV7-9 and TRBJ2-7; 9 bases are a match to TRBD2. The clonotype was recovered from a boy between 2 and 10 years old with acute lymphoblastic leukemia, due to receive a stem cell transplant. This CDR3 is CASSLMSGRLYEQYF. CDR3 nucleotides: TGTGCCAGCAGCTTAATGAGCGGGAGGCTCTACGAGCAGTACTTC.